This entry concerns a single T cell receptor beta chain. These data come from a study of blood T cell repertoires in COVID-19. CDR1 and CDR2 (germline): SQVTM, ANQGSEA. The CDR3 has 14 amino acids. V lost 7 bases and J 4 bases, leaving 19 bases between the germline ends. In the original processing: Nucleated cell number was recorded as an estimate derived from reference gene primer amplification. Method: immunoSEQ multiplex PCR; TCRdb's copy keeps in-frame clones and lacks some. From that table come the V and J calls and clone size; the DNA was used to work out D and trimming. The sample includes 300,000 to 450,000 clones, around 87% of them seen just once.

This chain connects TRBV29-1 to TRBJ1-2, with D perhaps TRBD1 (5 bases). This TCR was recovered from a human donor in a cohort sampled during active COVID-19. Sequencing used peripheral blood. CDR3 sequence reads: CSAGRGGESYGYTF. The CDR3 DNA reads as TGCAGCGCCGGGAGGGGAGGGGAGTCCTATGGCTACACCTTC.